A selection of T cell receptor beta chains follows, all from one sample in a study of metastatic and nonmetastatic thyroid tumors. Via MiXCR, TCRdb re-called the PCR reads. The profile shows tens of thousands of clones, about 16% of them singletons. Sequencing was performed on blood. Receptor source: a female donor with papillary thyroid cancer or a benign thyroid nodule (not recorded which). Some clones in this sample may be carry-over from other donors' samples. The CDR3 runs from the conserved cysteine through the conserved F or W. The D gene is left open where the match is weak. Size values are once, few and many counts, or a class for expanded clones, and some rows have none.

j_call	v_call	clone_size	d_call	cdr3_nt	cdr3_aa
TRBJ2-2	TRBV6-1	NA	NA	TGTGCCAGCAGTGCGGGGTCCTTGTACGGGGAGCTGTTTTTT	CASSAGSLYGELFF
TRBJ1-6	TRBV19	many	NA	TGTGCCAGTAGTACCTTAGGGGGTGATTCACCCCTCCACTTT	CASSTLGGDSPLHF
TRBJ2-3	TRBV20-1	many	TRBD2	TGCAGTGCTAATAGCGGGAGCGAAAGCACAGATACGCAGTATTTT	CSANSGSESTDTQYF
TRBJ2-5	TRBV4-1	NA	NA	TGCGCCAGCAGCCAAGACGGGAGTGGCCAAGAGACCCAGTACTTC	CASSQDGSGQETQYF
TRBJ2-2	TRBV12-3/TRBV12-4	NA	TRBD1	TGTGCCAGCAGCGATCCAGGGGGCGCGAGCGGGGAGCTGTTTTTT	CASSDPGGASGELFF
TRBJ2-7	TRBV7-2	NA	NA	TGTGCCAGCATCTTTACAGTGGCTCCCTTGGAGCAGTACTTC	CASIFTVAPLEQYF
TRBJ1-1	TRBV30	many	NA	TGTGCCTGGAGTACCCTGGACAATCCGAACACTGAAGCTTTCTTT	CAWSTLDNPNTEAFF
TRBJ2-2	TRBV24-1	NA	NA	TGTGCCACCAGTGATGAGGGGCCCTTCTGGGGGGAGCTGTTTTTT	CATSDEGPFWGELFF
TRBJ1-6	TRBV4-1	many	NA	TGCGCCAGCAGGGTTTTAACTCGGAATTCACCCCTCCACTTT	CASRVLTRNSPLHF
TRBJ1-6	TRBV5-1	many	NA	TGCGCCAGCAGCTTGGATGGAAATAATTCACCCCTCCACTTT	CASSLDGNNSPLHF
TRBJ2-7	TRBV6-1	medium-sized	TRBD1	TGTGCCAGCAGTTGGGACAGGGGGCAGTACGAGCAGTACTTC	CASSWDRGQYEQYF
TRBJ2-3	TRBV30	many	TRBD2	TGTGCCTGGAGTCCTCTGGGAGGGAGCACAGATACGCAGTATTTT	CAWSPLGGSTDTQYF
TRBJ2-7	TRBV5-5	many	TRBD2	TGTGCCAGCAGCTACAGACTAGCGGGAATCTACGAGCAGTACTTC	CASSYRLAGIYEQYF
TRBJ2-1	TRBV20-1	many	TRBD2	TGCAGTGCTAGAGCACTAGCGGGAGGGCCATGGCCGTTCTTC	CSARALAGGPWPFF
TRBJ2-7	TRBV10-3	NA	NA	TGTGCCATCAGTGATGCAGGCGGCTCCGAGCAGTACTTC	CAISDAGGSEQYF
TRBJ1-6	TRBV5-1	NA	NA	TGCGCCAGCAGCCACGGGGCAGGTTATAATTCACCCCTCCACTTT	CASSHGAGYNSPLHF
TRBJ2-1	TRBV12-3/TRBV12-4	NA	TRBD2	TGTGCCTCGGGGACTAGCGGGAACAATGAGCAGGCCTTC	CASGTSGNNEQAF
TRBJ2-1	TRBV11-1	NA	TRBD2	TGTGCCAGCAGCTTAGTGCGCATTTTAGCGGGGACCAATGAGCAGTTCTTC	CASSLVRILAGTNEQFF
TRBJ1-1	TRBV3-1	many	NA	TGTGCCAGCAGCCCCACTACTGGGAGCACTGAAGCTTTCTTT	CASSPTTGSTEAFF
TRBJ1-1	TRBV5-1	NA	TRBD1	TGCGCCAGCAGCTTGAGTGTCTGTGGGGGGACAGAGAACACTGAAGCTTTCTTT	CASSLSVCGGTENTEAFF
TRBJ2-1	TRBV6-6	medium-sized	TRBD2	TGTGCCAGCAGTTACTCGAGGCGGGAGGGCCTCAATGAGCAGTTCTTC	CASSYSRREGLNEQFF
TRBJ1-4	TRBV30	many	TRBD1	TGTGCCTCCCAATTCTCAGGGGGCGCGGATGAAAAACTGTTTTTT	CASQFSGGADEKLFF
TRBJ2-5	TRBV20-1	many	TRBD1	TGCAGTGCTATGGCCGGGACAGGGGGATGGGAGACCCAGTACTTC	CSAMAGTGGWETQYF
TRBJ2-7	TRBV10-2	many	NA	TGCGCCAGCAGCGGGGGCGTTAGCTCCTACGAGCAGTACTTC	CASSGGVSSYEQYF
TRBJ2-7	TRBV6-2/TRBV6-3	NA	NA	TGTGCCAGCAACCTCGACAGATCCTACGAGCAGTACTTC	CASNLDRSYEQYF
TRBJ2-2	TRBV7-8	once	NA	TGTGCCAGCAGCCTAGGGGCGCACATAAACACCGGGGAGCTGTTTTTT	CASSLGAHINTGELFF
TRBJ2-7	TRBV6-1	many	NA	TGTGCCAGCAGTGAATCCTCCACAGGGCCCCTTTCCTACGAGCAGTACTTC	CASSESSTGPLSYEQYF
TRBJ2-5	TRBV3-1	NA	NA	TGTGCCAGCAGCCAAGGAAAGGGTAGCGGAAATAGACGAGAGACCCAGTACTTC	CASSQGKGSGNRRETQYF
TRBJ2-1	TRBV7-9	once	NA	TGTGCCAGCAGCAATGGCTTCTACTACAATGAGCAGTTCTTC	CASSNGFYYNEQFF
TRBJ2-3	TRBV7-9	many	NA	TGTGCCAGCACCAGAAGCAGCACAGATACGCAGTATTTT	CASTRSSTDTQYF
TRBJ1-1	TRBV24-1	few	NA	TGTGCCACTATCTACCGGGACACGTTAGCGAACACTGAAGCTTTCTTT	CATIYRDTLANTEAFF
TRBJ2-2	TRBV2	many	TRBD2	TGTGCCAGCAGCCTCGGACTAGCGACCACCGGGGAGCTGTTTTTT	CASSLGLATTGELFF
TRBJ2-7	TRBV13	many	TRBD1	TGTGCCAGCAGCCTAAGGGACAGGGTGTGGGAGCAGTACTTC	CASSLRDRVWEQYF
TRBJ2-7	TRBV6-1	NA	TRBD1	TGTGCCAGCAGAAGACAGGGCTTTACCGGAGAGCAGTACTTC	CASRRQGFTGEQYF
TRBJ2-2	TRBV27	medium-sized	TRBD2	TGTGCCAGCAGTTTAACTAGCGGGAGCACCGGGGAGCTGTTTTTT	CASSLTSGSTGELFF
TRBJ2-3	TRBV10-3	NA	TRBD1	TGTGCCATCAGTGCGAGGACAGGGACACCAGATACGCCGAATTTT	CAISARTGTPDTPNF
TRBJ1-1	TRBV11-2	many	NA	TGTGCCAGCAGCTTTAACAGGAACACTGAAGCTTTCTTT	CASSFNRNTEAFF
TRBJ1-1	TRBV20-1	many	NA	TGCAGTGCCAGTTGGGGGGATAACACTGAAGCTTTCTTT	CSASWGDNTEAFF
TRBJ1-4	TRBV9	NA	NA	TGTGCCAGCAGCGCTCAGGGGTGGGGCCATGAAAAACTGTTTTTT	CASSAQGWGHEKLFF
TRBJ2-7	TRBV5-1	NA	TRBD2	TGCGCCAGCAGCTTGGCCGGGACTAGCAACGAGCAGTACTTC	CASSLAGTSNEQYF
TRBJ1-2	TRBV9	many	NA	TGTGCCAGCAGCGAGGGAGGCGACTATGGCTACACCTTC	CASSEGGDYGYTF
TRBJ2-4	TRBV28	NA	NA	TGTGCCAGCAGTCTAGGAATAGCTAGAAACATTCAGTACTTC	CASSLGIARNIQYF
TRBJ2-5	TRBV18	many	NA	TGTGCCAGCTCACCACGGCCGGCACAAGAGACCCAGTACTTC	CASSPRPAQETQYF
TRBJ2-7	TRBV6-2/TRBV6-3	few	NA	TGTGCCAGCAGTTATGGACCATCCGAGGTATACGAGCAGTACTTC	CASSYGPSEVYEQYF
TRBJ1-6	TRBV6-1	NA	NA	TGTGCCAGCAGCTTTACGGGGTATAATAATTCACCCCTCCACTTT	CASSFTGYNNSPLHF
TRBJ1-2	TRBV7-9	many	NA	TGTGCCAGCAGCCGGGACGGCGGAGGTTATGGCTACACCTTC	CASSRDGGGYGYTF
TRBJ2-3	TRBV15	NA	TRBD2	TGTGCCACCAGCAGAGATACGCTAGCGGGAGCTAGCACAGATACGCAGTATTTT	CATSRDTLAGASTDTQYF
TRBJ1-3	TRBV28	few	TRBD1	TGTGCCAGCACAATAGGGGGCAAATGGAGCTCTGGAAACACCATATATTTT	CASTIGGKWSSGNTIYF
TRBJ2-1	TRBV4-1	few	TRBD2	TGCGCCAGCAGCCAAAGCGTAGCGGGAGGGATGAACGAGCAGTTCTTC	CASSQSVAGGMNEQFF
TRBJ1-1	TRBV6-4	few	NA	TGTGCCAGCAGTCAAGGCACCCGCAAGACTGAAGCTTTCTTT	CASSQGTRKTEAFF
TRBJ1-6	TRBV6-4	many	NA	TGTGCCACCAGTGAGAGCTCCTATAATTCACCCCTCCACTTT	CATSESSYNSPLHF
TRBJ2-7	TRBV27	NA	TRBD1	TGTGCCAGCAGTGCGGGACAGGGGGTCGCCGAGCAGTACTTC	CASSAGQGVAEQYF
TRBJ1-1	TRBV6-1	many	NA	TGTGCCAGCAAGACGGGGACGGGTGACACTGAAGCTTTCTTT	CASKTGTGDTEAFF